The clone carrying this T cell receptor beta chain was seen more than once but under ten times. The source of the sample is a study of T-cell memory formation after mild COVID-19. From the 5' RACE reads, TCRdb called clonotypes with MiXCR, one entry per CDR3 protein. The table lists approximately 410,000 distinct CDR3 sequences, about a quarter of them singletons. This sequence originates from an adult woman who had mild COVID-19 (a few samples of this study predate the infection). Cell type and time point are not known. The source material was PBMCs or a T cell subset sorted from them (not recorded which).

CDR3 DNA sequence: TGTGCCAGCAGCTTAGTGGGGAAGCAAGAGACCCAGTACTTC. It yields the protein CASSLVGKQETQYF. The chain recombines TRBV7-2 with TRBJ2-5; D is unresolved. Looked up from germline, CDR1 is SGHTA and CDR2 is FQGNSA. Trimming shortened V by 1 base and J by 2 bases, and 8 bases separated the two germline ends. The CDR3 has 14 amino acids.